The clone carrying this T cell receptor beta chain has a count of ten or more. The antigen is undetermined. This sample was included in a study of T cells in Graves' hyperthyroidism and ophthalmopathy. Study observations and caveats: Blood also showed most of the thyroid clonotypes that were expanded above 0.001.

The V and J ends lost 1 base and 2 bases respectively, with 8 bases between them. The CDR3 loop spans 14 amino acids. Using RNA transcripts as the source, TCR beta CDR3 regions were amplified. Primed by the HTBI set, a first-round RT-PCR was run on the TCR CDR3. One entry per CDR3 protein results from TCRdb running MiXCR on the multiplex PCR reads. The table has around 520,000 distinct CDR3 sequences, under 15% seen once. Uncontrolled infection, other autoimmune disease, pregnancy or lactation barred patients from enrollment. PBMCs came from around 9.7 ml fresh peripheral blood. This receptor was taken from a woman between 18 and 29 years old with Graves' hyperthyroidism. This chain joins TRBV12-3 or TRBV12-4 and TRBJ1-2; D is ambiguous. Sequences were obtained from blood. The CDR3 bases are TGTGCCAGCAGTTTAGAAGGCAGAAACTATGGCTACACCTTC. Amino acid sequence: CASSLEGRNYGYTF.